The clone carrying this T cell receptor (beta chain) was detected only once. Original data processing: Nucleated cell counts were estimated from reference gene primer amplification. Sequencing used immunoSEQ multiplex PCR; TCRdb keeps in-frame clones, though not all of them. The V and J calls and clone size are taken from that table; D and trimming were inferred from the DNA. The table shows 35,000 to 55,000 clones, with 90% occurring only once. The data originate from a study of blood T cell repertoires in COVID-19. The overall study: Spain, Italy and the United States supplied samples that represented acute and convalescent COVID-19. Sample material is recorded as cDNA or gDNA derived from T cells, B-cell-depleted T cells, or PBMCs.

V lost 2 bases and J lost 0; bases outside the gene matches: 4. Germline CDR1 reads MNHEY; CDR2 reads SMNVEV (reference sequence). There are 17 residues in the CDR3. The TCR was taken from a man aged 50-59 years with active COVID-19. Sequenced: peripheral blood. The chain employs TRBV27 and TRBJ1-6; 7 positions match TRBD1. As DNA, the CDR3 is TGTGCCAGCAGTTTAACACAGGGGAGCTCCTATAATTCACCCCTCCACTTT. Translated, it gives CASSLTQGSSYNSPLHF.